This T cell receptor beta chain was retrieved from a study of control samples from healthy donors and cancer patients. Assay used: immunoSEQ multiplex PCR; TCRdb lists only in-frame clones, some missing. The data hold about 58,000 clones, with roughly 94% observed a single time. Per germline, CDR1 MDHEN and CDR2 SYDVKM. The CDR3 runs to 18 residues. V shed 2 bases, J shed 5 bases, and the junction held 16 bases outside the gene matches. The source material was blood. The rearrangement joins TRBV28 to TRBJ1-2; 8 bases are a match to TRBD1. The receptor was isolated from a man younger than 40 in good health. In DNA, the CDR3 is TGTGCCAGCAGTTTAATCCCGGTGGGGGACAGGAGAAAATATGGCTACACCTTC. Its protein is CASSLIPVGDRRKYGYTF.